The rows below give T cell receptor beta chains drawn from one sample of a study of OX40 agonist ivuxolimab in advanced cancers. Assay: immunoSEQ multiplex PCR; the TCRdb copy retains only in-frame clones and omits some. The table has under 85,000 clones, approximately 88% seen once. The sample consisted of CD4+ or CD8+ T cells sorted from blood, taken in a trial of the OX40 agonist ivuxolimab. These receptors were taken from an adult with an advanced solid tumor such as melanoma, head and neck, liver or kidney cancer. CDR3s include the opening cysteine and the closing phenylalanine or tryptophan. A D gene is named only where the DNA matches it firmly. Only some rows state a clone size, as once, few, many or a class for expanded clones.

j_call | v_call | d_call | clone_size | cdr3_aa | cdr3_nt
TRBJ1-1 | TRBV23-1 | NA | NA | CASSHQVGDTEAFF | TGCGCCAGCAGTCATCAGGTTGGAGACACTGAAGCTTTCTTT
TRBJ2-7 | TRBV5-4 | NA | once | CASSLKQGRNEQYF | TGTGCCAGCAGCTTGAAACAGGGGAGGAACGAGCAGTACTTC
TRBJ1-4 | TRBV6-5 | NA | NA | CASSSAGATNEKLFF | TGTGCCAGCAGTTCTGCAGGGGCAACTAATGAAAAACTGTTTTTT
TRBJ2-6 | TRBV5-4 | NA | NA | CASSSRTFPASGANVLTF | TGTGCCAGCAGCTCCAGGACCTTCCCGGCCTCTGGGGCCAACGTCCTGACTTTC
TRBJ2-2 | TRBV2 | NA | few | CASNWGAGELFF | TGTGCCAGCAACTGGGGGGCCGGGGAGCTGTTTTTT
TRBJ1-2 | TRBV15 | NA | NA | CATSRRPDYGYTF | TGTGCCACCAGCAGGCGTCCTGACTATGGCTACACCTTC
TRBJ2-5 | TRBV15 | TRBD2 | NA | CATSSGLAGGGQETQYF | TGTGCCACCAGCTCGGGACTAGCGGGGGGTGGCCAAGAGACCCAGTACTTC
TRBJ1-5 | TRBV7-9 | NA | once | CASSSRDGNQPQHF | TGTGCCAGCAGCTCCCGGGACGGCAATCAGCCCCAGCATTTT
TRBJ2-1 | TRBV4-1 | NA | NA | CASSQGRGEGNEQFF | TGCGCCAGCAGCCAAGGCCGGGGAGAGGGCAATGAGCAGTTCTTC
TRBJ1-3 | TRBV5-1 | NA | NA | CASSAPDSGNTIYF | TGCGCCAGCAGCGCCCCGGACTCTGGAAACACCATATATTTT
TRBJ1-4 | TRBV28 | TRBD1 | NA | CASRPQGRDEKLFF | TGTGCCAGCAGACCACAGGGGAGAGATGAAAAACTGTTTTTT
TRBJ2-3 | TRBV28 | TRBD2 | NA | CASNSGGVADTQYF | TGTGCCAGCAATAGCGGGGGGGTCGCAGATACGCAGTATTTT
TRBJ2-5 | TRBV4-2 | NA | NA | CASSQGTRGPETQYF | TGTGCCAGCAGCCAAGGGACCCGGGGCCCGGAGACCCAGTACTTC
TRBJ2-3 | TRBV5-5 | TRBD2 | NA | CASSPGGTMGTDTQYF | TGTGCCAGCAGCCCCGGGGGGACCATGGGCACAGATACGCAGTATTTT
TRBJ1-4 | TRBV7-9 | NA | once | CASSLVGGSNEKLFF | TGTGCCAGCAGCTTAGTTGGGGGGAGCAATGAAAAACTGTTTTTT
TRBJ1-2 | TRBV30 | TRBD1 | NA | CAWSGQGAGGYTF | TGTGCCTGGAGTGGACAGGGGGCAGGGGGCTACACCTTC
TRBJ1-5 | TRBV2 | NA | NA | CASSEADPWAYQPQHF | TGTGCCAGCAGTGAAGCGGACCCCTGGGCCTATCAGCCCCAGCATTTT
TRBJ1-2 | TRBV5-1 | NA | NA | CASSFETADYGYTF | TGCGCCAGCAGCTTCGAGACAGCAGACTATGGCTACACCTTC
TRBJ2-1 | TRBV5-5 | NA | once | CASSLAAGGVNEQFF | TGTGCCAGCAGCTTGGCCGCCGGAGGAGTCAATGAGCAGTTCTTC
TRBJ1-1 | TRBV5-4 | TRBD1 | NA | CASSWDRGFSEAFF | TGTGCCAGCAGCTGGGACAGGGGTTTCTCTGAAGCTTTCTTT
TRBJ2-5 | TRBV5-1 | TRBD1 | once | CASSLDRGRETQYF | TGCGCCAGCAGCTTGGACAGGGGGAGGGAGACCCAGTACTTC
TRBJ1-1 | TRBV6-1 | NA | NA | CASSEGWGGGTEAFF | TGTGCCAGCAGTGAAGGGTGGGGGGGCGGAACTGAAGCTTTCTTT
TRBJ2-5 | TRBV28 | TRBD1 | NA | CATSGGQGARYQETQYF | TGTGCCACTTCCGGGGGACAGGGGGCTAGATACCAAGAGACCCAGTACTTC
TRBJ1-4 | TRBV5-4 | TRBD1 | NA | CASSRDRLREKLFF | TGTGCCAGCAGCCGGGACAGACTCCGGGAAAAACTGTTTTTT
TRBJ1-4 | TRBV6-5 | NA | once | CASRRQTTNEKLFF | TGTGCCAGCAGACGACAGACCACGAATGAAAAACTGTTTTTT
TRBJ1-1 | TRBV6-5 | TRBD1 | NA | CASSFLDRGHTEAFF | TGTGCCAGCAGTTTTTTGGACAGGGGCCACACTGAAGCTTTCTTT
TRBJ2-3 | TRBV18 | NA | NA | CASSPALLADTQYF | TGTGCCAGCTCACCGGCCCTATTAGCGGATACGCAGTATTTT
TRBJ1-6 | TRBV7-6 | NA | NA | CASSSGQKNSPLHF | TGTGCCAGCAGTAGTGGACAAAAAAATTCACCCCTCCACTTT
TRBJ2-5 | TRBV30 | TRBD1 | NA | CAWSVRWDRVGRETQYF | TGTGCCTGGAGTGTCCGATGGGACAGGGTTGGGCGAGAGACCCAGTACTTC
TRBJ2-3 | TRBV28 | NA | NA | CASSLYGVTSTDTQYF | TGTGCCAGCAGTTTATACGGGGTAACTAGCACAGATACGCAGTATTTT
TRBJ1-3 | TRBV5-4 | NA | NA | CASSLPGDLSGNTIYF | TGTGCCAGCAGCTTGCCAGGGGACCTCTCTGGAAACACCATATATTTT
TRBJ1-2 | TRBV14 | NA | few | CASSQELVRGYTF | TGTGCCAGCAGCCAAGAGTTGGTACGAGGCTACACCTTC
TRBJ1-1 | TRBV7-8 | NA | NA | CASSLEGGVQAFF | TGTGCCAGCAGCTTAGAGGGGGGAGTACAAGCTTTCTTT
TRBJ1-2 | TRBV19 | NA | NA | CASSPLAGANYGYTF | TGTGCCAGTAGTCCCCTCGCGGGGGCTAACTATGGCTACACCTTC
TRBJ1-5 | TRBV11-2 | NA | few | CASSLGSDQPQHF | TGTGCCAGCAGCCTAGGGTCGGATCAGCCCCAGCATTTT
TRBJ1-1 | TRBV5-6 | NA | NA | CASSLELSTWAFF | TGTGCCAGCAGCTTGGAGCTCTCAACCTGGGCTTTCTTT
TRBJ1-5 | TRBV30 | TRBD1 | NA | CAWSVGTENQPQHF | TGTGCCTGGAGTGTTGGGACAGAGAATCAGCCCCAGCATTTT
TRBJ2-2 | TRBV2 | TRBD1 | once | CASSQRTGTNTGELFF | TGTGCCAGCAGTCAAAGGACAGGGACGAACACCGGGGAGCTGTTTTTT
TRBJ2-5 | TRBV20-1 | NA | NA | CSARGKETQYF | TGCAGTGCTAGAGGGAAAGAGACCCAGTACTTC
TRBJ2-1 | TRBV7-6 | TRBD2 | NA | CASSALPGGGSSYNEQFF | TGTGCCAGCAGCGCCCTCCCGGGGGGGGGAAGCTCCTACAATGAGCAGTTCTTC
TRBJ1-6 | TRBV11-2 | TRBD1 | NA | CASSLGVGGTLGLLHF | TGTGCCAGCAGCTTAGGTGTAGGGGGCACCTTGGGTCTCCTCCACTTT
TRBJ1-5 | TRBV4-1 | NA | NA | CASSQDMRWAGKPQHF | TGCGCCAGCAGCCAAGATATGAGGTGGGCGGGAAAGCCCCAGCATTTT
TRBJ2-3 | TRBV12-2 | NA | NA | CATRGGIWTDTQYF | TGTGCAACCCGAGGAGGAATCTGGACAGATACGCAGTATTTT
TRBJ1-5 | TRBV28 | NA | NA | CASSFEAAYQPQHF | TGTGCCAGCAGTTTCGAGGCAGCTTATCAGCCCCAGCATTTT
TRBJ1-1 | TRBV19 | NA | NA | CASITHRAGNTEAFF | TGTGCCAGTATTACTCACAGGGCGGGGAACACTGAAGCTTTCTTT
TRBJ1-1 | TRBV10-3 | TRBD1 | NA | CATGDRSDTEAFF | TGTGCCACGGGGGACAGGTCGGACACTGAAGCTTTCTTT
TRBJ1-1 | TRBV11-2 | NA | NA | CASSIHANTEAFF | TGTGCCAGCAGCATTCACGCGAACACTGAAGCTTTCTTT
TRBJ2-5 | TRBV9 | TRBD2 | NA | CASSVGGNKETQYF | TGTGCCAGCAGCGTGGGGGGGAACAAAGAGACCCAGTACTTC
TRBJ1-5 | TRBV6-1 | TRBD1 | NA | CASSAGQGGWYQPQHF | TGTGCCAGCAGTGCGGGACAGGGTGGATGGTACCAGCCCCAGCATTTT
TRBJ1-4 | TRBV5-6 | NA | NA | CASSLVAEGTNEKLFF | TGTGCCAGCAGCTTGGTTGCGGAGGGAACTAATGAAAAACTGTTTTTT
TRBJ1-1 | TRBV15 | TRBD1 | NA | CATSRDLLTGLVRAFF | TGTGCCACCAGCAGGGACCTCCTGACAGGGCTAGTGCGAGCTTTCTTT
TRBJ2-3 | TRBV14 | NA | NA | CASSHTDTQYF | TGTGCCAGCAGCCACACAGATACGCAGTATTTT
TRBJ2-6 | TRBV19 | NA | NA | CASSIPLRRAGANVLTF | TGTGCCAGTAGTATCCCCCTGAGGAGGGCTGGGGCCAACGTCCTGACTTTC
TRBJ1-1 | TRBV7-3 | NA | NA | CASSSEAEGEAFF | TGTGCCAGCAGCTCGGAGGCAGAGGGTGAAGCTTTCTTT
TRBJ1-4 | TRBV9 | NA | NA | CASSVGLVDRGVEKLFF | TGTGCCAGCAGCGTAGGCCTGGTTGACCGTGGCGTTGAAAAACTGTTTTTT